This section outlines one T cell receptor beta chain sequence together with its context. This clone was picked up many times. The target of this receptor is not known. No base-level quality is on record; no much larger clone is a single base apart. The library was prepared using PCR. For sequencing, an Illumina HiSeq 4000 was employed. High-throughput sequencing was used to profile the CDR3 region of the TCR beta-chain in every patient. The original pipeline was this. CDR3 differences across clinicopathological groups were used to build a classifier for discriminating distant-metastatic papillary thyroid cancer patients. Repertoire diversity was assessed with the Shannon index, and tumor-blood repertoire similarity with the Morisita-Horn index. The public sequencing data were trimmed at Q25 with fastp and processed into clonotypes with MiXCR by TCRdb, which kept only in-frame beta chains. The V and J calls here are based on TCRdb, not the publication. The sample data list 89,000 or so clones, and 8% to 9.5% of these were observed just once. In total, the top ten clones hold 8% to 10% of the sample.

Reading the germline V gene gives CDR1 SGHDT and CDR2 YYEEEE. From its cysteine to its phenylalanine, the CDR3 spans 15 amino acids. The CDR3 DNA has 45 bases and is translated from base 1. V lost 0 bases and J lost 5 bases; the stretch between them is 14 bases long. This specimen belongs to a study of metastatic and nonmetastatic thyroid tumors (dated by TCRdb to between 2020 and 2021). Background for the entire study: Repertoires from peripheral blood and from tumor or nodule tissue samples of malignant and benign thyroid patients were compared. Overall study outcomes, separate from this receptor: In both blood and tumor samples, TCR beta diversity was reported to be significantly higher in malignant tumors than in benign nodules.

No treatment had been received by any patient before thyroid surgery. Using T-cell receptor beta sequencing, the study looked back at clinical samples from patients collected from the early 2010s to the late 2010s. This TCR came from a female donor with papillary thyroid cancer or a benign thyroid nodule (not recorded which). Some clones in this sample may be carry-over from other donors' samples. Recombination joined TRBV5-6 with TRBJ2-5, and perhaps TRBD2 as D gene, on 6 matching bases. The sequenced sample consisted of blood. The DNA sequence is given as TGTGCCAGCAGCTTGGTTCAGGGCGGGGTGGAGACCCAGTACTTC. Its translation reads: CASSLVQGGVETQYF.